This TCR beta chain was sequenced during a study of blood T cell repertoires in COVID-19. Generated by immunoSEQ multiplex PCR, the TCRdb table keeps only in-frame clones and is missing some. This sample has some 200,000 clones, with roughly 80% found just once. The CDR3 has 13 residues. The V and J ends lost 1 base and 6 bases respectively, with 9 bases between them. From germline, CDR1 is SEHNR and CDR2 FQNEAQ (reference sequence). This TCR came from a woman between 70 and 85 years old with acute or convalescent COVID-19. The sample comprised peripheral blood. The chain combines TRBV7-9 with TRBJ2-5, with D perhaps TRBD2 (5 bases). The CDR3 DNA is TGTGCCAGCAGCTTAGAGGCGGGTCAGACCCAGTACTTC. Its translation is CASSLEAGQTQYF. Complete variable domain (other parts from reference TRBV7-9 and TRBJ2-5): DTGVSQNPRHKITKRGQNVTFRCDPISEHNRLYWYRQTLGQGPEFLTYFQNEAQLEKSRLLSDRFSAERPKGSFSTLEIQRTEQGDSAMYLCASSLEAGQTQYFGPGTRLLVL.